A selection of T cell receptor beta chains follows, all from one sample in a study of graft-versus-host responses after intestinal transplantation. Their cognate antigens are unknown. Generated by immunoSEQ multiplex PCR, the TCRdb table keeps only in-frame clones and is missing some. Found here are some 86,000 clones, 88% of them singletons; the top ten hold roughly 0.3%. The specimen was unstimulated CD4+ T cells sorted from spleen or lymph node cells, collected before transplant. Every receptor here comes from a human donor who was the organ donor for an intestinal transplant. Each CDR3 is given with its conserved first and last residue. A D gene is named only where the DNA matches it firmly.

d_call	v_call	j_call	cdr3_nt	cdr3_aa
NA	TRBV14	TRBJ2-7	TGTGCCAGCACCGCCGACAGAGGCGGCGAGCAGTACTTC	CASTADRGGEQYF
TRBD2	TRBV28	TRBJ2-7	TGTGCCAGCAGTCCGGGACTAGCGGGTCCGAGCTACGAGCAGTACTTC	CASSPGLAGPSYEQYF
NA	TRBV5-4	TRBJ2-5	TGTGCCAGCAGCTTGGCCCTAGTAGAGACCCAGTACTTC	CASSLALVETQYF
TRBD1	TRBV7-6	TRBJ1-6	TGTGCCAGCAGCCCGGACAGGGGCGTTTCACCCCTCCACTTT	CASSPDRGVSPLHF
NA	TRBV7-9	TRBJ2-1	TGTGCCAGCACCCTACGGGGTTTTCCCCCCAATGAGCAGTTCTTC	CASTLRGFPPNEQFF
TRBD1	TRBV5-3	TRBJ2-7	TGTGCCAGAAGCCGGGACAGCTCCTACGAGCAGTACTTC	CARSRDSSYEQYF
TRBD2	TRBV7-2	TRBJ2-7	TGTGCCAGCAGCTTAGGGCTAGCGGGAGGAGAGCAGTACTTC	CASSLGLAGGEQYF
NA	TRBV7-2	TRBJ1-2	TGTGCCAGCAGCTTATATAGGACTGACAACTATGGCTACACCTTC	CASSLYRTDNYGYTF
TRBD1	TRBV11-2	TRBJ2-5	TGTGCCAGCAGCCCAGACAGGGGGAGGTTCGGGGAGACCCAGTACTTC	CASSPDRGRFGETQYF
NA	TRBV6-4	TRBJ2-7	TGTGCCAGCAGTGACTCGACGACAACCTACGAGCAGTACTTC	CASSDSTTTYEQYF
NA	TRBV9	TRBJ2-5	TGTGCCAGCAGCCCGAGGGGGGGGAGAAGCCAAGAGACCCAGTACTTC	CASSPRGGRSQETQYF
TRBD1	TRBV11-2	TRBJ2-7	TGTGCCAGCAGCTTAGTTGGGACAGGGGCCTACGAGCAGTACTTC	CASSLVGTGAYEQYF